Below, one T cell receptor (beta chain) is given with its context. What it recognizes is unknown. The sample originates from a study of T cell repertoires in cytomegalovirus infection. The wider study: Indications came from public TCR beta signatures; they pointed to CMV infection and to a matching HLA type. Study-level points and caveats: HLA-C-restricted CMV-specific TCR beta clonotypes prevailed in the ex vivo response. Accumulated public TCR beta family frequency recognized individuals carrying CMV together with the relevant HLA.

Unmatched junction bases numbered 6, after V lost 10 bases and J lost 6 bases. The CDR3 has 13 amino acids. Germline V gene data show CDR1 as MDHEN and CDR2 as SYDVKM. TCRdb re-analysed the reads in MiXCR, keeping a single row per CDR3 protein. The table lists 450,000 to 650,000 distinct CDR3 sequences, around 27% of them singletons. This TCR derives from a human donor in good health (CMV status not recorded). Some clones in this sample may be carry-over from other donors' samples. Sequenced material: PBMCs. V is TRBV28 and J is TRBJ2-2; 9 bases map to TRBD1. The CDR3 is CATRTGVPGELFF. The CDR3, as DNA: TGTGCCACCCGGACAGGGGTTCCCGGGGAGCTGTTTTTT.